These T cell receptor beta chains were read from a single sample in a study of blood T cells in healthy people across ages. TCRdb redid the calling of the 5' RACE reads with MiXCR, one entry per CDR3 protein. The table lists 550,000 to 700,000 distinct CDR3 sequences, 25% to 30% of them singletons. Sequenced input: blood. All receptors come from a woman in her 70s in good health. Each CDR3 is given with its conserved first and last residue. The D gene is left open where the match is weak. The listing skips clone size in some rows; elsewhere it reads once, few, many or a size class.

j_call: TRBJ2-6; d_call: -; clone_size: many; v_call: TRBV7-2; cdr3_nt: TGTGCCAGCAGCCAGGCTGGGGCCAACGTCCTGACTTTC; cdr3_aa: CASSQAGANVLTF
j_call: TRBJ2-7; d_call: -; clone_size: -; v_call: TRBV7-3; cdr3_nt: TGTGCCAGCAGCTCTAAAGCCACCTACGAGCAGTACTTC; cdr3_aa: CASSSKATYEQYF
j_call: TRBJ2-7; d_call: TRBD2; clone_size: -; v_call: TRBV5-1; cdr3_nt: TGCGCCAGCTACGGACTAGTAAGCAACGAGCAGTACTTC; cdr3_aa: CASYGLVSNEQYF
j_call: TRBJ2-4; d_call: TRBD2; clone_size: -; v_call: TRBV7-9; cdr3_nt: TGTGCCAGCAGCCGAGCGACTAGCGGGGGGGCCGGAGCCAAAAACATTCAGTACTTC; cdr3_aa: CASSRATSGGAGAKNIQYF
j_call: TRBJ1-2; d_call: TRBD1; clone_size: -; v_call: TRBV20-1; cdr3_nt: TGCAGTGCTGATGGGACAGGGAGCGGCTACACCTTC; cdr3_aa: CSADGTGSGYTF
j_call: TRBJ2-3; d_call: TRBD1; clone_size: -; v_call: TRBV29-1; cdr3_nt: TGCAGCGTGGCTCAGGGGGCCACAGATACGCAGTATTTT; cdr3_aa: CSVAQGATDTQYF
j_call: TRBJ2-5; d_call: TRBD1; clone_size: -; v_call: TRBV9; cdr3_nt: TGTGCCAGCAGCCCGGGACAGCTCCAAGAGACCCAGTACTTC; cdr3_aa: CASSPGQLQETQYF
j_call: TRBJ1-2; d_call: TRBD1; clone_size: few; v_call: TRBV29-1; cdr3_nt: TGCAGCGTTGTGGGGCTGGACAGGGGAAACTATGGCTACACCTTC; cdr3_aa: CSVVGLDRGNYGYTF
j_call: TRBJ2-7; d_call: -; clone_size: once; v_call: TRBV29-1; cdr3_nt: TGCAGCGTTGACGGGCTTAGTCCCTACGAGCAGTACTTC; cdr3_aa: CSVDGLSPYEQYF
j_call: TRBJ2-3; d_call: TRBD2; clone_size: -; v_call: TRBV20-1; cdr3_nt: TGCAGTGCTCCTCGACTAGCGGGAGAACCAGATACGCAGTATTTT; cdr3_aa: CSAPRLAGEPDTQYF
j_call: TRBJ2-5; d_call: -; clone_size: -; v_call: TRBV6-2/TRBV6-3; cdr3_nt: TGTGCCAGCAGTTACAGTTGGAGAACAGGGACGATCCAAGAGACCCAGTACTTC; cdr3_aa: CASSYSWRTGTIQETQYF
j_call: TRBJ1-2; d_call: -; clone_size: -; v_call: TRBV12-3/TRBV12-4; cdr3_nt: TGTGCCAGCAGTCCCCGACAGGCCCATGGCTACACCTTC; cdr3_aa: CASSPRQAHGYTF
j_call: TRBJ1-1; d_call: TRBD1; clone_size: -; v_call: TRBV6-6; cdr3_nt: TGTGCCAGCAGTACAGGGGTCACTGAAGCTTTCTTT; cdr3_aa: CASSTGVTEAFF
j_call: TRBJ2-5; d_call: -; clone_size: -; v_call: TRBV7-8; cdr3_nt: TGTGCCAGCAGCTCACCCCTGATGGACCAAGAGACCCAGTACTTC; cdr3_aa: CASSSPLMDQETQYF
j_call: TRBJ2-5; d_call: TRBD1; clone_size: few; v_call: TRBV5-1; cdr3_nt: TGCGCCAGCAGCTTGATAGGACAGGGAGTTGGGGAGACCCAGTACTTC; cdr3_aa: CASSLIGQGVGETQYF
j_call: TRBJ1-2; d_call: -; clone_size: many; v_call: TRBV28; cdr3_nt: TGTGCCAGCAGTCAACAAGGCTATGGCTACACCTTC; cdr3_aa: CASSQQGYGYTF
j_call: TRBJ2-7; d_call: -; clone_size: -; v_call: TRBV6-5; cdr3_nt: TGTGCCAGCAGGAACCGGGACTCTTCCTACGAGCAGTACTTC; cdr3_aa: CASRNRDSSYEQYF
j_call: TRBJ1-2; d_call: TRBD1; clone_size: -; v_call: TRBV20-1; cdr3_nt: TGCAGTGCTAACCCAGGGGGAGAGGGCTACACCTTC; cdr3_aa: CSANPGGEGYTF
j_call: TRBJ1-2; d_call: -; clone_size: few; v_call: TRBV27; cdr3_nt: TGTGCCAGCAGCCGAGACAGAAGGTATGGCTACACCTTC; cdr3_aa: CASSRDRRYGYTF
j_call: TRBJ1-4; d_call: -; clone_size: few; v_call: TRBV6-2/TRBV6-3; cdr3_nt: TGTGCCTGCAGTTACCCGGCAGGACCCGAAAAACTGTTTTTT; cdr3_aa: CACSYPAGPEKLFF
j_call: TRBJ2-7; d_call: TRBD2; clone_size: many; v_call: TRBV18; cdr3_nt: TGTGCCAGCTCAACCTTTAGCGGGGGGGCCTTATACGAGCAGTACTTC; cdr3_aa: CASSTFSGGALYEQYF
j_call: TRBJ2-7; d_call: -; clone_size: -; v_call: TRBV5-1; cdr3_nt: TGCGCCAGCAGCGCACAGGGTATCTCCTACGAGCAGTACTTC; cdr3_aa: CASSAQGISYEQYF
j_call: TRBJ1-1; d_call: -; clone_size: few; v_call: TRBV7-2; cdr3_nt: TGTGCCAGCAGCACAATGCCCGGGACTGAGACTTTCTTT; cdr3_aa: CASSTMPGTETFF
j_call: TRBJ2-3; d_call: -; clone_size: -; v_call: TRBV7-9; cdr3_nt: TGTGCCAGCAGCGATCGACAGGGCACAGATACGCAGTATTTT; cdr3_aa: CASSDRQGTDTQYF
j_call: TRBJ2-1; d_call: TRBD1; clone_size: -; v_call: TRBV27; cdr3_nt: TGTGCCAGCAGACGGACAGGGGCAGCTGAGCAGTTCTTC; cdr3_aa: CASRRTGAAEQFF
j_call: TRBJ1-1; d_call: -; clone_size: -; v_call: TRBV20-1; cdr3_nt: TGCAGTCCTCAGATAAGGCCTGAAGCTTTCTTT; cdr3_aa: CSPQIRPEAFF
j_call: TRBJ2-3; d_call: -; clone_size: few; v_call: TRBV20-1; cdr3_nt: TGCAGTGCTAGATCAGGACCCTTAAGCACAGATACGCAGTATTTT; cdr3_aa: CSARSGPLSTDTQYF
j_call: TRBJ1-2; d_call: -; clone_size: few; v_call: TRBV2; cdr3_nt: TGTGCCAGCAGTGAGGGAAGGGGGTATGGCTACACCTTC; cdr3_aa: CASSEGRGYGYTF
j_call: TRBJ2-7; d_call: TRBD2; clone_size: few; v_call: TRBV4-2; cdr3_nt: TGTGCCAGCAGCCAAGATGTCAGTAGCGGGGGGTCGGGATACGAGCAGTACTTC; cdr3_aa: CASSQDVSSGGSGYEQYF
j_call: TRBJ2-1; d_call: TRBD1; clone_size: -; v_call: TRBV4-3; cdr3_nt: TGCGCCAGCAGCCAAAGGAGGGCAGGGGGCGGGAATGAGCAGTTCTTC; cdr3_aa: CASSQRRAGGGNEQFF
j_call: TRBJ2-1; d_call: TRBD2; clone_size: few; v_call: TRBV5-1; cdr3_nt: TGCGCCAGCAGGGAGGGGACTAGCGGAACCTACAATGAGCAGTTCTTC; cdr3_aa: CASREGTSGTYNEQFF
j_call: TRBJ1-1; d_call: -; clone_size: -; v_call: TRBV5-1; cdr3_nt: TGCGCCAGCAGCTTGAATTCGGAGAACACTGAAGCTTTCTTT; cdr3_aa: CASSLNSENTEAFF
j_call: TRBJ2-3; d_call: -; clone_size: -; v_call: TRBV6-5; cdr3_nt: TGTGCCAGCAGTCCGATCGTTCGGACGACAGATACGCAGTATTTT; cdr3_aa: CASSPIVRTTDTQYF
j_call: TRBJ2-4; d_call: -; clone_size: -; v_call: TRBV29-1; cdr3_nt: TGCAGTTCAGGAATCGGGACACCGGATTCCACGGACATTCAGTACTTC; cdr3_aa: CSSGIGTPDSTDIQYF
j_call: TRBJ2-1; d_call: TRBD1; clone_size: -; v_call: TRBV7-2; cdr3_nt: TGTGCCAGCAGCTTGGGACAGGGTACATTTCCGAATGAGCAGTTCTTC; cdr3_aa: CASSLGQGTFPNEQFF
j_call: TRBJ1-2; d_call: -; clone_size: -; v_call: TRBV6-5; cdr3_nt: TGTGCCAGCAGCTACTCGAGACAGACTAACTATGGCTACACCTTC; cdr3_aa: CASSYSRQTNYGYTF
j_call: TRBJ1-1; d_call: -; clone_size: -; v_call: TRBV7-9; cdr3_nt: TGTGCCAGCAGCTTCGCTGCGGGGCAAATGAACACTGAAGCTTTCTTT; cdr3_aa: CASSFAAGQMNTEAFF
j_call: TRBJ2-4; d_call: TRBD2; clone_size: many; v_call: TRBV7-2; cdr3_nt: TGTGCCAGCAGCCTTAGCGGGGGAAACATTCAGTACTTC; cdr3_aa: CASSLSGGNIQYF
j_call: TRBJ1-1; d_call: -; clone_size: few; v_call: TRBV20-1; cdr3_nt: TGCAGTGCTCGCCCCGCCGGGACCGATTACACTGAAGCTTTCTTT; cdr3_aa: CSARPAGTDYTEAFF